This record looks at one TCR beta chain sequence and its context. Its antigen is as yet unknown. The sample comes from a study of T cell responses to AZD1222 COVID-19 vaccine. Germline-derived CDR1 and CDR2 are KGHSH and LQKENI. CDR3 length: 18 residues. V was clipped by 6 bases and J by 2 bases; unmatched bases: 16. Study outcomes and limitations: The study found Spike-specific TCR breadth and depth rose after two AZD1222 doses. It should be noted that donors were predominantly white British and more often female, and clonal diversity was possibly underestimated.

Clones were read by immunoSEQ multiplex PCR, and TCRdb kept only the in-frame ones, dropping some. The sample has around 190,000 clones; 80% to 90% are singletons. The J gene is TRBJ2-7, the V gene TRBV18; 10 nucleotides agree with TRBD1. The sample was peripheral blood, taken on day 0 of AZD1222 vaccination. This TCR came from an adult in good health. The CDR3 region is CASSLLGLGDRGPYEQYF. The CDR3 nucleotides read TGTGCCAGCTCGCTACTGGGCTTGGGGGACAGGGGTCCCTACGAGCAGTACTTC.